The clone carrying this T cell receptor beta chain occurred once. This sample was taken from a study of radiotherapy plus CTLA-4 blockade in lung cancer. Repertoires were generated with immunoSEQ multiplex PCR, while TCRdb's copy carries only in-frame clones and drops some. There are 55,000 to 80,000 clones in the sample; around three quarters occur only once, and approximately 4% lies in the top ten. The CDR3 length is 13 residues. Germline assignment: CDR1 SEHNR and CDR2 FQNEAQ (reference sequence). The V and J ends lost 6 bases and 2 bases respectively, with 10 bases between them. Sequenced material: peripheral blood, taken from a patient treated with radiotherapy plus ipilimumab. The receptor was derived from a human donor with non-small cell lung cancer who had a complete response to radiotherapy plus ipilimumab. This rearrangement joins TRBV7-9 to TRBJ1-2, with unresolved D. The CDR3 region has the DNA TGTGCCAGCAGGCCCACAGAGAACTATGGCTACACCTTC. This gives the protein CASRPTENYGYTF.